This TCR beta chain was identified in a study of a mutant IDH1 vaccine in newly diagnosed glioma. Across the whole study: Radiotherapy alone preceded vaccination by 4-6 weeks; alternatively, vaccination started with temozolomide cycles. Previous treatment comprised radiotherapy, temozolomide, or both, mostly both. General study points: Variations in leading peripheral T cell clonotypes appeared to have no connection with pseudoprogression.

Generated by immunoSEQ multiplex PCR, the TCRdb table keeps only in-frame clones and is missing some. The data show tens of thousands of clones, around 87% seen once. Time point specified: week 35, safety follow-up. A single vaccine dose contained 300 ug of mutant IDH1 20-mer peptide, and topical imiquimod was used with it. The patients were given eight vaccinations, one each in weeks 1, 3, 5, 7, 11, 15, 19 and 23. On this clone itself: The antigen is not known.

The input for sequencing was PBMCs, taken from a glioma patient whose treatment included an IDH1 peptide vaccine. The TCR comes from a man in his forties with glioma.

The CDR3 DNA reads TGTGCCTGGAGTGTATCTAGAGGCGGCTACACCTTC. Residues: CAWSVSRGGYTF. This sequence joins TRBV30 and TRBJ1-2; the D is unclear. Between the trimmed V and J ends, which lost 0 bases and 8 bases, there was a span of 10 bases. The germline V gene has CDR1 GTSNPN and CDR2 SVGIG (reference sequence). The CDR3 sequence is 12 residues long. The full variable domain, with the rest looked up from reference TRBV30 and TRBJ1-2, is SQTIHQWPATLVQPVGSPLSLECTVEGTSNPNLYWYRQAAGRGLQLLFYSVGIGQISSEVPQNLSASRPQDRQFILSSKKLLLSDSGFYLCAWSVSRGGYTFGSGTRLTVV.